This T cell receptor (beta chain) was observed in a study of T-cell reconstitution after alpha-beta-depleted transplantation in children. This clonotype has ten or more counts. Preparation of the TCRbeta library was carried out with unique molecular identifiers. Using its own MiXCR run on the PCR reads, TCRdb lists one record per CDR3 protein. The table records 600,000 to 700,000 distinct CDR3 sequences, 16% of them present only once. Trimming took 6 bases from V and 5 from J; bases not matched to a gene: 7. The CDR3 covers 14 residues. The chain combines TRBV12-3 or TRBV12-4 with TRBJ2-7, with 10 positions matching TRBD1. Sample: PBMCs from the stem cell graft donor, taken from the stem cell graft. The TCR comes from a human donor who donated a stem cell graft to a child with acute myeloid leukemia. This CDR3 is CASRKDRGNHEQYF. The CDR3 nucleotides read TGTGCCAGCAGGAAGGACAGGGGGAACCACGAGCAGTACTTC.